This TCR beta chain was recorded in a study of OX40 agonist ivuxolimab in advanced cancers. Regarding the study as a whole: Compared with CD4+, CD8+ T cells on average had more expanded clones. CD4+ and CD8+ blood T cells expanded clonally by week 6 at 0.1 to 3.0 mg/kg. Some patients who did not respond also had low normalized T-cell clonal expansion.

Autoimmune disease history or systemic immunosuppression led to patients being barred. The CDR3 spans 14 residues. CDR1 and CDR2 from the germline V gene are SGHAT and FQNNGV. V lost 1 base and J 6 bases, leaving 12 bases between the germline ends. Only a few counts were recorded for this clone. Its antigen is not identified. TCRdb's copy holds only in-frame clones and misses some; the assay was immunoSEQ multiplex PCR. The repertoire consists of some 62,000 clones, with just under 85% occurring once and the leading ten covering 3.5% to 4%. The chain combines TRBV11-2 with TRBJ2-5; D is perhaps TRBD1 (6 bases). The receptor was derived from an adult with an advanced solid tumor such as melanoma, head and neck, liver or kidney cancer. The sequenced sample was CD4+ or CD8+ T cells sorted from blood, obtained in a trial of the OX40 agonist ivuxolimab. The CDR3 nucleotides are TGTGCCAGCAGCTTAGTGCCAGGGGTGCAGACCCAGTACTTC. Its protein product is CASSLVPGVQTQYF.